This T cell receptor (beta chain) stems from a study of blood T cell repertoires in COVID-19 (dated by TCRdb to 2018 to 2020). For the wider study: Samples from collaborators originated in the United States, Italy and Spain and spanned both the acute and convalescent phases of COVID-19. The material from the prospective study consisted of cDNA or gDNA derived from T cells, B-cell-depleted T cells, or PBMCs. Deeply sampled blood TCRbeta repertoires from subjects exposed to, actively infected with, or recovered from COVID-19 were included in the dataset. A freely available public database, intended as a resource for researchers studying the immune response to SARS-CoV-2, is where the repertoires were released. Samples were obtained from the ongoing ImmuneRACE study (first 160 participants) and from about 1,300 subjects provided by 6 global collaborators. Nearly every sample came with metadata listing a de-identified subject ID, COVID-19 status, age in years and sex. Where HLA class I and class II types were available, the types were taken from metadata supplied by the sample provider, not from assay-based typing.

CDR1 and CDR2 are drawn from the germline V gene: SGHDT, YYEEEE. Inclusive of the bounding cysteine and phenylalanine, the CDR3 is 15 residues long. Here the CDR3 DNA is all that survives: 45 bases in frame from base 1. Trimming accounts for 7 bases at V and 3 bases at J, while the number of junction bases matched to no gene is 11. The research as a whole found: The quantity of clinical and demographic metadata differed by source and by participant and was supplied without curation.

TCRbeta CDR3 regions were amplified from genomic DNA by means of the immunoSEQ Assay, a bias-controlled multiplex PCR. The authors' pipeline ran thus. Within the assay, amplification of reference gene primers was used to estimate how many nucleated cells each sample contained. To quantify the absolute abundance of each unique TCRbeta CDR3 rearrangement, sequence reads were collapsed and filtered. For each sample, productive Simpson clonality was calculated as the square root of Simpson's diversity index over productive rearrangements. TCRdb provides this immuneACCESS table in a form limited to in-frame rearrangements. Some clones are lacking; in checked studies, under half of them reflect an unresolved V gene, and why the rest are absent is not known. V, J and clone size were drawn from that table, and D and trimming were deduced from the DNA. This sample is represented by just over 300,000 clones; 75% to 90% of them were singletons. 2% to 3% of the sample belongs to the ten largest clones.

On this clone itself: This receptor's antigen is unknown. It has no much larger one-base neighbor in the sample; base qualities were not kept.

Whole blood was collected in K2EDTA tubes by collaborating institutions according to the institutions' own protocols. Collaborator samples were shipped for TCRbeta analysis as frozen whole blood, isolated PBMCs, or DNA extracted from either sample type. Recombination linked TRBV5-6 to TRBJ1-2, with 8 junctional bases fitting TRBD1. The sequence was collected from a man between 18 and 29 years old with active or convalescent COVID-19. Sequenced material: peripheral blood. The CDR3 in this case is CASGEQGATYYGYTF. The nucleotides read TGTGCCAGCGGGGAGCAGGGGGCGACCTACTATGGCTACACCTTC.